A single sample gave rise to the 2 T cell receptor beta chains below, sequenced in a study of blood T cell repertoires in COVID-19. Sequencing was performed with immunoSEQ multiplex PCR; in TCRdb, only in-frame clones are kept and a portion is missing. Of some 120,000 clones in the sample, about 85% were seen once. The sequenced material came from peripheral blood. These receptor sequences come from a man aged 55 to 70 with acute or convalescent COVID-19.

This chain links TRBV18 with TRBJ2-7; maybe TRBD2 (6 bases). This CDR3 contains 14 residues. Looked up from germline, CDR1 is KGHSH and CDR2 is LQKENI. V shed 0 bases and J shed 6 bases, with 12 bases lying between them. The CDR3 nucleotides read TGTGCCAGCTCACCACCGGCTCACGGGGGCGAGCAGTACTTC. It translates to CASSPPAHGGEQYF.

This clone was detected once. The chain employs TRBV6-6 and TRBJ2-2; D ambiguous. The CDR3 consists of 13 residues. Trimming left V 5 bases short and J 6 bases short, with 10 bases between. Per germline, CDR1 MNHNY and CDR2 SVGAGI (reference sequence). For the CDR3, the DNA is TGTGCCAGCAGTCTGACAAGCCCCGGGGAGCTGTTTTTT. Amino acid sequence: CASSLTSPGELFF.